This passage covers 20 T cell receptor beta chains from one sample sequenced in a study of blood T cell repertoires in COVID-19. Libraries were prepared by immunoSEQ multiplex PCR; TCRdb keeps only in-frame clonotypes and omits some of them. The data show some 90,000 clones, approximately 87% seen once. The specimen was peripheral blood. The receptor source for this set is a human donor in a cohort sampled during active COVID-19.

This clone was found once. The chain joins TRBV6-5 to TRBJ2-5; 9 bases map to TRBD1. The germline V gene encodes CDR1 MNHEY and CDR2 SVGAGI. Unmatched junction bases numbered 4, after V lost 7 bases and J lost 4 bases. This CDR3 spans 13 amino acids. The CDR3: CASTKTGGETQYF. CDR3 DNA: TGTGCCAGCACTAAGACAGGGGGAGAGACCCAGTACTTC.

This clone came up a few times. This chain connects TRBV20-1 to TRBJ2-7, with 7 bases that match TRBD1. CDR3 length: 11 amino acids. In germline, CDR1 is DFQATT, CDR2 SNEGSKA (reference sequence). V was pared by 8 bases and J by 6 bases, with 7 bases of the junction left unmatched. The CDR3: CSRQGGSEQYF. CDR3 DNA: TGCAGTCGACAGGGCGGTAGCGAGCAGTACTTC.

CDR3 nucleotide sequence: TGCGCCAGCAGCCAAGTAGGGACAGGGAGGGACGAGCAGTACTTC. It encodes CASSQVGTGRDEQYF. V is TRBV4-3 and J is TRBJ2-7; TRBD1 matches at 9 bases. The germline V gene has CDR1 LGHNA and CDR2 YSLEER. V shed 1 base and J 5 bases; nucleotides not matched to a gene: 6. CDR3 length: 15 amino acids.

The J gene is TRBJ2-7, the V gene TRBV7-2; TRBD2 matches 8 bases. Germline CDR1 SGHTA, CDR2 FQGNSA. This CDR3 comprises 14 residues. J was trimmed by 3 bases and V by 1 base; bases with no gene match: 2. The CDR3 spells CASSLEAGDYEQYF. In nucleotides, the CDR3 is TGTGCCAGCAGCTTAGAAGCGGGGGACTACGAGCAGTACTTC.

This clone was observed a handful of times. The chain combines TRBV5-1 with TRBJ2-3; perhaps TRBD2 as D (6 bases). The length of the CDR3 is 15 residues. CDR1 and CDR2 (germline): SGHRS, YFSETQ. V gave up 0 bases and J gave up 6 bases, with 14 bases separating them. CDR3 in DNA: TGCGCCAGCAGCTTGGAACCAACTAGCAGCGATACGCAGTATTTT. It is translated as CASSLEPTSSDTQYF.

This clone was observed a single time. The CDR3 loop is CASTELREVETQYF. DNA of the CDR3: TGTGCCAGCACCGAGCTCAGGGAGGTAGAGACCCAGTACTTC. V gene TRBV2 combines with J gene TRBJ2-5; D perhaps matches TRBD2 (6 bases). This CDR3 contains 14 residues. CDR1 SNHLY and CDR2 FYNNEI come from the germline V gene. Trimming removed 7 bases at V and 4 bases at J, with 16 bases between.

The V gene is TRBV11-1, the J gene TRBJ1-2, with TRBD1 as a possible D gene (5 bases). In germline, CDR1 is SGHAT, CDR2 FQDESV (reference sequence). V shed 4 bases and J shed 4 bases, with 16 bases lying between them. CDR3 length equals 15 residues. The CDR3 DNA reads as TGTGCCAGCAGCTCAACGACAGACACGCTCTATGGCTACACCTTC. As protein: CASSSTTDTLYGYTF.

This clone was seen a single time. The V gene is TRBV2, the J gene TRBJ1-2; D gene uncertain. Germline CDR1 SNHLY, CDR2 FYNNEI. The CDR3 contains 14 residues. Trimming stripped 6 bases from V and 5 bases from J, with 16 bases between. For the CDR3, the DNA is TGTGCCAGCAGCGACGGGGTAGAGATTTATGGCTACACCTTC. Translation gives CASSDGVEIYGYTF.

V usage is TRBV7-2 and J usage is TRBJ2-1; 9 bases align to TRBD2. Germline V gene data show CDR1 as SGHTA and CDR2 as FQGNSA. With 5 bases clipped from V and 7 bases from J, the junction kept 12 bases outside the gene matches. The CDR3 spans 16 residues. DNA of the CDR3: TGTGCCAGCAGCACCGTTGGCGGGGGGGCGGGGAATGAGCAGTTCTTC. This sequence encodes CASSTVGGGAGNEQFF.

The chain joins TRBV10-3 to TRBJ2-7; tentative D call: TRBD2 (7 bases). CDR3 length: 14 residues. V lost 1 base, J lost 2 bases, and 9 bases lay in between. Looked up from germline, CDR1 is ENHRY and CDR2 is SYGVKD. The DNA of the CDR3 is TGTGCCATCAGTGAGTGGGGGGGCGCCTACGAGCAGTACTTC. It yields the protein CAISEWGGAYEQYF.

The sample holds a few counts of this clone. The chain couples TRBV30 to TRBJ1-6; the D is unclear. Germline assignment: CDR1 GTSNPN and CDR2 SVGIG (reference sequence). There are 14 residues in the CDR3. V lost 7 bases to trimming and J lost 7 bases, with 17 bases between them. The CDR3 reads CASTLRVRNSPLHF. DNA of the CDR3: TGTGCCTCCACCCTACGAGTTCGCAATTCACCCCTCCACTTT.

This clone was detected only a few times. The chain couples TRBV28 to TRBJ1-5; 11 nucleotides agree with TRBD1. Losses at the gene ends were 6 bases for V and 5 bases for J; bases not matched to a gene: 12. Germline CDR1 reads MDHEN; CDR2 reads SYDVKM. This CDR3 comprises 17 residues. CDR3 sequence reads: CASSKAPGQGVYQPQHF. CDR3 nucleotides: TGTGCCAGCAGCAAAGCCCCGGGACAGGGGGTATATCAGCCCCAGCATTTT.

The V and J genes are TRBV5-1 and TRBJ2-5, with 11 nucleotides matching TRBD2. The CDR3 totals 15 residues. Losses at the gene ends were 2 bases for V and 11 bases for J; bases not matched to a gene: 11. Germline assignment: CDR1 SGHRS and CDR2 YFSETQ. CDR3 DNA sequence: TGCGCCAGCAGCTTTGGGGGACTAGCGGAACGAACGCAGTACTTC. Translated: CASSFGGLAERTQYF.

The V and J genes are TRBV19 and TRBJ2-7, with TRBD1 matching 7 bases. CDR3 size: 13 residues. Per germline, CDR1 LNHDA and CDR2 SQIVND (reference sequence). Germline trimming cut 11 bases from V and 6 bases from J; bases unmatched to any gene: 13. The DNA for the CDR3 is TGTGCCTCCGGGAAGGGGGCAGGAACCGAGCAGTACTTC. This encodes CASGKGAGTEQYF.

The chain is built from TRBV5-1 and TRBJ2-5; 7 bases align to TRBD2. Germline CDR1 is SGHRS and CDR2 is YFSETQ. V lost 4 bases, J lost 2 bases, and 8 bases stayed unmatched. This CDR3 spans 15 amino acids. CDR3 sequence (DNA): TGCGCCAGCAGCCCTAGACCCGGGAGGCAAGAGACCCAGTACTTC. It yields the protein CASSPRPGRQETQYF.

CDR3 bases: TGTGCCAGCAGACCGGGACAGGGCGGGGGTCAGCCCCAGCATTTT. This translates into CASRPGQGGGQPQHF. The chain employs TRBV6-5 and TRBJ1-5; the match to TRBD1 covers 9 bases. The germline V gene encodes CDR1 MNHEY and CDR2 SVGAGI. The V gene end was trimmed by 6 bases and the J gene end by 6 bases; junction bases not matched to a gene: 9. The CDR3 extends over 15 amino acids.

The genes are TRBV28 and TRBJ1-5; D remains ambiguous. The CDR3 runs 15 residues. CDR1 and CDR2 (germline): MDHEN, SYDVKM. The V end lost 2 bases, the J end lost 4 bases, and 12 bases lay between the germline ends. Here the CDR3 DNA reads TGTGCCAGCAGTTTAGTCTTAGTTCGGAATCAGCCCCAGCATTTT. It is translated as CASSLVLVRNQPQHF.

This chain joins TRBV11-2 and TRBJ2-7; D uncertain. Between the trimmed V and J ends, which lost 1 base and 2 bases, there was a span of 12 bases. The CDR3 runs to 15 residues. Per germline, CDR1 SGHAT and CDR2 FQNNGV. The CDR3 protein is CASSLGSVGAYEQYF. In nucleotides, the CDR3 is TGTGCCAGCAGCTTAGGCTCGGTCGGAGCCTACGAGCAGTACTTC.

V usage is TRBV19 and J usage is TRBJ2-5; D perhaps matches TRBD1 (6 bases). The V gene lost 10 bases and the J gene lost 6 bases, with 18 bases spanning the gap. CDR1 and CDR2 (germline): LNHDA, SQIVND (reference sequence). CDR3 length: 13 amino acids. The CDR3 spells CATMVAGAQTQYF. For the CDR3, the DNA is TGTGCCACCATGGTGGCAGGGGCGCAGACCCAGTACTTC.

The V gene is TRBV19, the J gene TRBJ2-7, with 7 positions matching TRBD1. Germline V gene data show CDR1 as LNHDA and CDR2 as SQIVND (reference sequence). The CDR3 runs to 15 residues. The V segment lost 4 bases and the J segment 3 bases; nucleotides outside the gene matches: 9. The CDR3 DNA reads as TGTGCCAGTAGTACCTCACGACAGGGTATCTACGAGCAGTACTTC. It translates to CASSTSRQGIYEQYF.